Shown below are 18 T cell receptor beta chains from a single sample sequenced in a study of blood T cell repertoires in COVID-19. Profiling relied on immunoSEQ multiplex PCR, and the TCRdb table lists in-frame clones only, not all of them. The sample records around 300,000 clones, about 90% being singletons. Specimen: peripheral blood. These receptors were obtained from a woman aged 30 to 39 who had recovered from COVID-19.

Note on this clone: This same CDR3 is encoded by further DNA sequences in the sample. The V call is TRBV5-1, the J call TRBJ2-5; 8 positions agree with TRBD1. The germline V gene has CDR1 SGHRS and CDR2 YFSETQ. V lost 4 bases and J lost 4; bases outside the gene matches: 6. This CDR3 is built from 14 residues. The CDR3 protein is CASSTGQGGETQYF. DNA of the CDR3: TGCGCCAGCAGCACCGGACAGGGAGGAGAGACCCAGTACTTC.

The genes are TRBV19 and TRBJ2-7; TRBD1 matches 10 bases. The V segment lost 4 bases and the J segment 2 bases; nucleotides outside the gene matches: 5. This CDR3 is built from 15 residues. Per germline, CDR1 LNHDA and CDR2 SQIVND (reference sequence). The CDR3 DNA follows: TGTGCCAGTAGTACTCGGGACAGGGGTACCTACGAGCAGTACTTC. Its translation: CASSTRDRGTYEQYF.

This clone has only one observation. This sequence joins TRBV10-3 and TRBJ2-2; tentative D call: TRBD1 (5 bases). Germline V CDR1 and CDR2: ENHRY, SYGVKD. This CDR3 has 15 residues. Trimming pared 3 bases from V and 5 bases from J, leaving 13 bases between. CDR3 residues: CAISDRVEGTGELFF. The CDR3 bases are TGTGCCATCAGTGACAGGGTTGAAGGAACCGGGGAGCTGTTTTTT.

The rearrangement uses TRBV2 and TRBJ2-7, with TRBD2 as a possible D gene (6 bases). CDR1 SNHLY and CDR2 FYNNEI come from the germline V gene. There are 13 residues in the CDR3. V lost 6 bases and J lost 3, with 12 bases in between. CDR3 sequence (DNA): TGTGCCAGCAGGACCGGGACTTACTACGAGCAGTACTTC. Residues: CASRTGTYYEQYF.

The CDR3: CASSSHPGESYGYTF. In DNA form, the CDR3 reads TGTGCCAGCAGCTCACATCCTGGGGAGAGCTATGGCTACACCTTC. The chain carries TRBV5-7 and TRBJ1-2; D not certain. TRBV5-7 is identified as an open reading frame with a role that is uncertain. Trimming left V 3 bases short and J 4 bases short, with 16 bases between. The CDR3 consists of 15 residues.

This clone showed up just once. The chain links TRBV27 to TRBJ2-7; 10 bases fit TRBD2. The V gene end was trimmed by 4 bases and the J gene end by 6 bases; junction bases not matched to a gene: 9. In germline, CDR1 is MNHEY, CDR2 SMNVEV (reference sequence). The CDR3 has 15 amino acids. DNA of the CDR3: TGTGCCAGCAGTTGGGGGCTAGCGGGAGTGGGCGAGCAGTACTTC. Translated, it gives CASSWGLAGVGEQYF.

CDR3 nucleotides: TGTGCCAGCAGCCGAAGGTACGGGGGGGCCCCAGGGGAGCAGTACTTC. Translating gives CASSRRYGGAPGEQYF. The chain employs TRBV13 and TRBJ2-7, with 8 bases lining up with TRBD2. V was clipped by 5 bases and J by 7 bases; unmatched bases: 16. Germline CDR1 and CDR2: PRHDT and FYEKMQ (reference sequence). The CDR3 spans 16 residues.

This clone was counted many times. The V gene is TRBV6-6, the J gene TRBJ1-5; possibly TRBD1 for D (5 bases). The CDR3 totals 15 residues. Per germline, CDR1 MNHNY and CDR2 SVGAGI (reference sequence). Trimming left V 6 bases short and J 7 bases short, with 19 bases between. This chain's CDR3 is CASSPGGVAQQPQHF. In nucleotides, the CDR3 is TGTGCCAGCAGCCCGGGGGGGGTAGCCCAGCAGCCCCAGCATTTT.

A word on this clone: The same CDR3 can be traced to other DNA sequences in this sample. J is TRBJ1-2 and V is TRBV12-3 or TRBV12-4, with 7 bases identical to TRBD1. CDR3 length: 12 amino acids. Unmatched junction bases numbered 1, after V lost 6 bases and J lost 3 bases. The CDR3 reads CASSQGDYGYTF. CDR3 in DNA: TGTGCCAGCAGCCAGGGGGACTATGGCTACACCTTC.

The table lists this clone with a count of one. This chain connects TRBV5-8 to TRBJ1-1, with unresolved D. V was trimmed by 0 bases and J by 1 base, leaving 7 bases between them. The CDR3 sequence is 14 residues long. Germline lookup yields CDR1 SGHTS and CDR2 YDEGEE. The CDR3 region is CASSLGSGNTEAFF. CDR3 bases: TGTGCCAGCAGCTTGGGGTCCGGGAACACTGAAGCTTTCTTT.

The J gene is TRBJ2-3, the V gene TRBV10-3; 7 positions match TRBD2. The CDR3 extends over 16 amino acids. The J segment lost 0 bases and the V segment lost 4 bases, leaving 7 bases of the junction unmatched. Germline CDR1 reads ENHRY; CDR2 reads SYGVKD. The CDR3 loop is CAISVASGTSTDTQYF. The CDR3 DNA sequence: TGTGCCATCAGTGTCGCTAGCGGAACTAGCACAGATACGCAGTATTTT.

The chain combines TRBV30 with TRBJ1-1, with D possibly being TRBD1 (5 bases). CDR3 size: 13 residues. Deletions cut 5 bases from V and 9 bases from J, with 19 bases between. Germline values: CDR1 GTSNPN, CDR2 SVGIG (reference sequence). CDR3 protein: CAWVGTTEAQAFF. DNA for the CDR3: TGTGCCTGGGTAGGGACTACCGAGGCTCAAGCTTTCTTT.

CDR3 DNA sequence: TGCAGCGCCAACCGGGACACCGACTACGAGCAGTACTTC. Encoded protein: CSANRDTDYEQYF. The rearrangement uses TRBV29-1 and TRBJ2-7, with a tentative D call TRBD1 (6 bases). Trimming cost V 7 bases and J 3 bases, with 16 bases left between them. Germline values: CDR1 SQVTM, CDR2 ANQGSEA. CDR3 length equals 13 residues.

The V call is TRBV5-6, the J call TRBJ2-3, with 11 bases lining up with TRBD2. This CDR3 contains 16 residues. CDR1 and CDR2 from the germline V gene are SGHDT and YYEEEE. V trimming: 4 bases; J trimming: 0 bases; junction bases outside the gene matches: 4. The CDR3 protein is CASSALAGASTDTQYF. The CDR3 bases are TGTGCCAGCAGCGCACTAGCGGGGGCTAGCACAGATACGCAGTATTTT.

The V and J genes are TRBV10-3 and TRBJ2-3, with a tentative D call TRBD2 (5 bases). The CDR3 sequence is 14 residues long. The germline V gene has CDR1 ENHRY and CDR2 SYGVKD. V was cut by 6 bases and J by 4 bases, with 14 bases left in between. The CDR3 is CAIREPYSADTQYF. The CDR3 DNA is TGTGCCATCAGGGAACCTTATAGCGCAGATACGCAGTATTTT.

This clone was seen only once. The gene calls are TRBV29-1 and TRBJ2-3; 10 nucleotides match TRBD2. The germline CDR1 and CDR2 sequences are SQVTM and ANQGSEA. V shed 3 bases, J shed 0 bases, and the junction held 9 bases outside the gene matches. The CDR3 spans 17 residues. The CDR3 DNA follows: TGCAGCGTTGACGGCCTAGCGGGAGTCTCTAGCACAGATACGCAGTATTTT. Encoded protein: CSVDGLAGVSSTDTQYF.

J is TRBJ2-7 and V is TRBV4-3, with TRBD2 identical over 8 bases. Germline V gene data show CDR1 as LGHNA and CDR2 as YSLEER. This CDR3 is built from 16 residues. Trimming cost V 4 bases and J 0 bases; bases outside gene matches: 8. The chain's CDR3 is CASSRNSGESSYEQYF. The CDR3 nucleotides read TGCGCCAGCAGCCGGAATAGCGGGGAGAGCTCCTACGAGCAGTACTTC.

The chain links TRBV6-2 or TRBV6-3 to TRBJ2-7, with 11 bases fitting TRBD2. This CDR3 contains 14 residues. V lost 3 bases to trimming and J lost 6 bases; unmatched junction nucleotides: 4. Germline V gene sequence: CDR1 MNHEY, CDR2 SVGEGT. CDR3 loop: CASSYTSGSSEQYF. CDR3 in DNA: TGTGCCAGCAGTTATACTAGCGGGAGCTCCGAGCAGTACTTC.